These 28 T cell receptor beta chains came from one sample sequenced in a study of T cells expressing NK-cell markers. TCRdb processed the 5' RACE reads again and assigns one entry to each CDR3 protein, with no DNA. The sample has 150,000 to 200,000 distinct CDR3 sequences. The specimen was blood T cells: a sorted CD56 or NKG2C T cell subset, CD4+ or CD8+ T cells, or bulk PBMC T cells (not recorded which). These receptors were obtained from a woman aged 18 to 75 in good health.

J is TRBJ2-7 and V is TRBV12-3 or TRBV12-4. This CDR3 is built from 14 residues. CDR3 protein: CASSLGEPPYEQYF.

The chain has TRBV29-1 and TRBJ2-5; lacking DNA, the TRBD1 call made by TCRdb goes unchecked. Germline CDR1 reads SQVTM; CDR2 reads ANQGSEA. The CDR3 runs to 15 residues. This CDR3 reads CSVPKGQGALETQYF.

The chain carries TRBV3-1 and TRBJ2-4; TCRdb proposes TRBD1, but this gene call is untestable without DNA. CDR3 length equals 17 residues. CDR1 and CDR2 (germline): LGHDT, YNNKEL (reference sequence). Here the CDR3 reads CASSQDLVGAPKNIQYF.

The rearrangement joins TRBV14 to TRBJ2-1; TCRdb calls TRBD2, which cannot be checked without DNA. This CDR3 is built from 18 residues. Germline V lookup: CDR1 SGHDN, CDR2 FVKESK. CDR3 sequence: CASSRLAHLMSSYNEQFF. The whole variable domain, remainder taken from reference TRBV14 and TRBJ2-1, is EAGVTQFPSHSVIEKGQTVTLRCDPISGHDNLYWYRRVMGKEIKFLLHFVKESKQDESGMPNNRFLAERTGGTYSTLKVQPAELEDSGVYFCASSRLAHLMSSYNEQFFGPGTRLTVL.

V gene TRBV9 combines with J gene TRBJ2-7; the TCRdb D gene call, TRBD2, has no DNA to confirm it. Germline V lookup: CDR1 SGDLS, CDR2 YYNGEE. The CDR3 runs 18 residues. CDR3 residues: CASSVGLAGSPLSYEQYF.

This sequence joins TRBV18 and TRBJ2-5; there is no DNA to check the TCRdb D call of TRBD1. Germline-derived CDR1 and CDR2 are KGHSH and LQKENI. CDR3 length: 16 amino acids. CDR3 in amino acids: CASSHTTGTYQETQYF. Full variable domain (outside the CDR3, taken from reference TRBV18 and TRBJ2-5): NAGVMQNPRHLVRRRGQEARLRCSPMKGHSHVYWYRQLPEEGLKFMVYLQKENIIDESGMPKERFSAEFPKEGPSILRIQQVVRGDSAAYFCASSHTTGTYQETQYFGPGTRLLVL.

The gene calls are TRBV29-1 and TRBJ2-5. Germline assignment: CDR1 SQVTM and CDR2 ANQGSEA. This CDR3 has 13 amino acids. The CDR3 here is CSVRQVQQETQYF.

The rearrangement uses TRBV20-1 and TRBJ1-6; the D gene TCRdb calls, TRBD1, cannot be checked with no DNA. Germline loops: CDR1 DFQATT, CDR2 SNEGSKA (reference sequence). The CDR3 has 14 residues. This chain's CDR3 is CSAPSMTGDSPLHF.

V is TRBV4-1 and J is TRBJ2-3; TCRdb proposes TRBD2, but this gene call is untestable without DNA. There are 18 residues in the CDR3. CDR1 is MGHRA, CDR2 YSYEKL, per germline. This CDR3 is CASSQSRGGLGLTDTQYF.

The J gene is TRBJ2-3, the V gene TRBV6-5. The CDR3 is 16 amino acids. Germline V gene data show CDR1 as MNHEY and CDR2 as SVGAGI. The CDR3 sequence: CASSYTLASSTDTQYF.

The chain's CDR3 is CSVVIGGLADYEQYF. The chain uses TRBV29-1 and TRBJ2-7; TCRdb picks TRBD2, but there is no DNA to check that call. The germline CDR1 and CDR2 sequences are SQVTM and ANQGSEA. CDR3 length equals 15 residues.

V gene TRBV20-1 combines with J gene TRBJ1-6; checking the TCRdb D call of TRBD1 is not possible without DNA. Germline CDR1 and CDR2: DFQATT and SNEGSKA (reference sequence). CDR3 size: 13 residues. CDR3 protein: CSARDRAYSPLHF.

The chain recombines TRBV4-2 with TRBJ2-7; checking the TCRdb D call of TRBD1 is not possible without DNA. The CDR3 runs 16 residues. Germline V gene data show CDR1 as LGHNA and CDR2 as YNFKEQ. The CDR3 spells CASSQDSQGRGREQYF.

The rearrangement uses TRBV19 and TRBJ1-1; TCRdb names TRBD1, which stays unverified in the absence of DNA. The CDR3 contains 13 residues. Germline loops: CDR1 LNHDA, CDR2 SQIVND (reference sequence). This CDR3 is CASSIRVTGEAFF.

The chain joins TRBV20-1 to TRBJ1-5; TCRdb's D call, TRBD1, is unchecked because there is no DNA. This CDR3 comprises 14 residues. Germline V gives CDR1 DFQATT, CDR2 SNEGSKA (reference sequence). CDR3 sequence reads: CSARRDRDNQPQHF.

The rearrangement links TRBV6-1 to TRBJ1-1; checking the TCRdb D call of TRBD1 is not possible without DNA. Germline CDR1 is MNHNS and CDR2 is SASEGT. This CDR3 is 16 amino acids long. The CDR3 sequence is CASRIVTGVDGTEAFF.

The rearrangement joins TRBV30 to TRBJ1-5. The CDR3 totals 12 residues. Germline assignment: CDR1 GTSNPN and CDR2 SVGIG (reference sequence). Here the CDR3 reads CAWSGSNQPQHF.

The J gene is TRBJ2-3, the V gene TRBV6-2 or TRBV6-3; the TRBD2 assignment by TCRdb is unverifiable without DNA. CDR1 MNHEY and CDR2 SVGEGT come from the germline V gene. This CDR3 is 15 amino acids long. CDR3 region: CASRLGLAGTDTQYF.

The chain links TRBV7-2 to TRBJ1-1; checking the TCRdb D call of TRBD1 is not possible without DNA. The CDR3 runs to 13 residues. CDR1 is SGHTA, CDR2 FQGNSA, per germline. CDR3 sequence: CASSVPATTEAFF.

This chain links TRBV6-1 with TRBJ2-7; TCRdb reports TRBD2, a call that lacks DNA to check it against. Germline CDR1 and CDR2: MNHNS and SASEGT. The CDR3 spans 12 residues. CDR3 residues: CATGRFGGEQYF.

V usage is TRBV3-1 and J usage is TRBJ2-7; the D gene TCRdb calls, TRBD2, cannot be checked with no DNA. From germline, CDR1 is LGHDT and CDR2 YNNKEL (reference sequence). There are 15 residues in the CDR3. The CDR3 is CASSLAGGPKYEQYF.

The chain joins TRBV7-3 to TRBJ2-3; lacking DNA, the TRBD2 call made by TCRdb goes unchecked. Germline CDR1 SGHTA, CDR2 FQGTGA. CDR3 size: 16 residues. CDR3 loop: CASSLSSGSRADTQYF.

This rearrangement joins TRBV20-1 to TRBJ2-1. The CDR3 sequence is 14 residues long. The V gene's germline CDR1 is DFQATT and CDR2 SNEGSKA (reference sequence). The CDR3 region is CSASWTRSRNEQFF.

The genes are TRBV27 and TRBJ1-6; TCRdb lists TRBD1, though no DNA is available to test this call. CDR3 length equals 14 residues. CDR1 and CDR2 from the germline V gene are MNHEY and SMNVEV (reference sequence). The CDR3 protein is CASSWADRGSPLHF.

The chain links TRBV7-2 to TRBJ2-1; TCRdb gives TRBD2 as the D gene, but with no DNA this cannot be confirmed. The germline V gene encodes CDR1 SGHTA and CDR2 FQGNSA. CDR3 size: 15 residues. The CDR3 spells CASSLGLAGRNEQFF.

The chain couples TRBV24-1 to TRBJ2-7; with no DNA, the TCRdb D assignment of TRBD2 cannot be verified. Germline CDR1 and CDR2: KGHDR and SFDVKD. CDR3 length: 16 residues. The chain's CDR3 is CATSDPGTSGRYEQYF.

The chain recombines TRBV3-1 with TRBJ1-6; TCRdb returns TRBD1, unconfirmable since there is no DNA. Germline lookup yields CDR1 LGHDT and CDR2 YNNKEL (reference sequence). The CDR3 extends over 15 amino acids. This CDR3 is CASSQEQGYNSPLHF.

The chain is built from TRBV7-2 and TRBJ1-1; TCRdb's D gene call, TRBD1, goes unchecked for lack of DNA. Per the germline V gene, CDR1 is SGHTA and CDR2 is FQGNSA. The CDR3 consists of 12 residues. The CDR3 loop is CASSWQGGGAFF. Combining the CDR3 with reference TRBV7-2 and TRBJ1-1 gives the whole variable domain GAGVSQSPSNKVTEKGKDVELRCDPISGHTALYWYRQSLGQGLEFLIYFQGNSAPDKSGLPSDRFSAERTGGSVSTLTIQRTQQEDSAVYLCASSWQGGGAFFGQGTRLTVV.